This T cell receptor (beta chain) was identified in a study of human T cells and chemical hapten exposure. This clonotype showed up many times. This sample's time point: patch test 2, 6 weeks after DPC sensitization. Treatment of the sample: therapeutic diphenylcyclopropenone sensitization with weekly scalp DPC. A single record per CDR3 protein comes from TCRdb applying MiXCR to the RACE reads. The data hold some 44,000 distinct CDR3 sequences, with approximately 9% observed a single time. Trimming took 0 bases from V and 1 from J; bases not matched to a gene: 9. CDR3 length: 18 amino acids. The TCR comes from a middle-aged woman with alopecia areata. Some clones in this sample may be carry-over from other donors' samples. This chain connects TRBV12-3 or TRBV12-4 to TRBJ2-5, with TRBD2 matching over 9 bases. The sequenced sample was whole blood, obtained in connection with sensitization to the hapten diphenylcyclopropenone (DPC). The chain's CDR3 is CASSLALIAGESQETQYF. The CDR3, as DNA: TGTGCCAGCAGTTTAGCGCTAATAGCGGGGGAGAGCCAAGAGACCCAGTACTTC.